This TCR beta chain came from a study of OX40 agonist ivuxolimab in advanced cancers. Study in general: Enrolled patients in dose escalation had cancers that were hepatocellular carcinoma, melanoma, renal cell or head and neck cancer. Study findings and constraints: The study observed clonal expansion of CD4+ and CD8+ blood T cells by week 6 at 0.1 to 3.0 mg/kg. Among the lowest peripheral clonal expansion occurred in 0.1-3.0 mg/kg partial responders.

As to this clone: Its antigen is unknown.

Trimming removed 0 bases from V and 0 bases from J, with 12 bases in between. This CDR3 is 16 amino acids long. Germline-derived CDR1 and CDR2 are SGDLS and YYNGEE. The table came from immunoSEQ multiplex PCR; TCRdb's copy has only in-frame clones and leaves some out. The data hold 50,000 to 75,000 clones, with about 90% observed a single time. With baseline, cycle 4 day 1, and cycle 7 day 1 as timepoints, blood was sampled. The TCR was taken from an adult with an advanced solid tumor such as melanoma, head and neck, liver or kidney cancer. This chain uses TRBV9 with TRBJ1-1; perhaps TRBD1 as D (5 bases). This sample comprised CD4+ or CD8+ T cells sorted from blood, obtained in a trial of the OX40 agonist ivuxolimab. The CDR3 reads CASSVGQGWVNTEAFF. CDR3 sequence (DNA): TGTGCCAGCAGCGTAGGGCAGGGATGGGTGAACACTGAAGCTTTCTTT.